This record concerns one T cell receptor (beta chain) sequence. The record originates from a study of blood T cell repertoires in COVID-19. As for the study in general: Specimens from acute and convalescent COVID-19 originated in the United States, Italy and Spain.

The repertoire was sequenced with immunoSEQ multiplex PCR; TCRdb's copy has only in-frame clones and lacks some. The sample lists some 200,000 clones, 75% to 85% seen once, with about 1.3% in the top ten. This CDR3 spans 13 amino acids. V was clipped by 9 bases and J by 0 bases; unmatched bases: 6. Germline V gene lookup returns CDR1 SGHNT and CDR2 YYREEE (reference sequence). The chain is built from TRBV5-4 and TRBJ2-7; 7 bases align to TRBD1. This receptor was obtained from a woman in her twenties or thirties with COVID-19, enrolled during active disease. The source material was peripheral blood. The CDR3 spells CATSDRSSYEQYF. The CDR3 DNA is TGTGCCACCTCGGACAGGAGCTCCTACGAGCAGTACTTC.